This is a list of T cell receptor beta chains from one sample in a study of PD-1 blockade in mismatch repair-deficient tumors. The method was immunoSEQ multiplex PCR; TCRdb's version includes in-frame clones alone and lacks a portion of them. The sample lists tens of thousands of clones; roughly 80% were seen once. The sample in question was peripheral blood, obtained less than 21 weeks after starting pembrolizumab. Source of these receptors: an adult with mismatch repair-deficient cancer. The CDR3 runs from the conserved cysteine through the conserved F or W. Fields, in order: V gene, J gene, CDR3 protein.

TRBV19	TRBJ2-1	CASGRVPGGHNEQFF
TRBV21-1	TRBJ1-1	CASSKNWRVHDTEAFF
TRBV6-1	TRBJ2-3	CASSLGLAGADTQYF
TRBV5-1	TRBJ1-1	CASSAGMNTEAFF
TRBV5-1	TRBJ1-2	CASTRMGGVNYGYTF
TRBV11-3	TRBJ2-2	CASSLGQGRTGELFF
TRBV19	TRBJ2-1	CASSVLLAGGGNEQFF
TRBV19	TRBJ2-3	CASSSTSSDTQYF
TRBV11-2	TRBJ2-2	CASSATGGLLITGELFF
TRBV5-6	TRBJ2-1	CASSSDSSSHNEQFF
TRBV6-1	TRBJ1-5	CASTQTGGFQPQHF
TRBV10-3	TRBJ1-5	CAIGDSENQPQHF
TRBV2	TRBJ2-3	CASINTVTDTQYF
TRBV19	TRBJ2-6	CASGGQGLFGANVLTF
TRBV5-4	TRBJ2-3	CASSADYTDTQYF